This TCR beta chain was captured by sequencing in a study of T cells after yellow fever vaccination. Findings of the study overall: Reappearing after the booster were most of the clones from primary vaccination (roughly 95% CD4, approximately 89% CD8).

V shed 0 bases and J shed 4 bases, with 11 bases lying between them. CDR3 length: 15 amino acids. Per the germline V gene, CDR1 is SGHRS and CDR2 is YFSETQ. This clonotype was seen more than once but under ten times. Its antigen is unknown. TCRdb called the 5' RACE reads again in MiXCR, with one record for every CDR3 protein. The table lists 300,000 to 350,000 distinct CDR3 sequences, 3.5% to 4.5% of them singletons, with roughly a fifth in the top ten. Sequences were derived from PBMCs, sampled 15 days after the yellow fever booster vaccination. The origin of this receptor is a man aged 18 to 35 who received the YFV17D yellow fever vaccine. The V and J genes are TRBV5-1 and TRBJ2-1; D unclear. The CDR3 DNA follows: TGCGCCAGCAGCTTGGCTGTACTGAATTACAATGAGCAGTTCTTC. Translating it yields CASSLAVLNYNEQFF.